These 20 T cell receptor beta chains were sequenced from one sample in a study of cytomegalovirus exposure and HLA in healthy donors. Sequencing used immunoSEQ multiplex PCR; TCRdb keeps in-frame clones, though not all of them. This sample carries about 160,000 clones, approximately 96% of them seen once, and the ten largest clones take more than 0.7%. The sample comprised PBMCs. Receptors were obtained from a woman aged 18-29 years in good health and CMV-seronegative.

The chain couples TRBV11-2 to TRBJ1-1, with unresolved D. CDR3 size: 15 residues. CDR1 and CDR2 (germline): SGHAT, FQNNGV. The ends were cut back, 0 bases at V and 4 bases at J, with 12 bases in the middle. The CDR3 is CASSLDQLGGTEAFF. Written as DNA, the CDR3 is TGTGCCAGCAGCTTAGATCAATTGGGAGGCACTGAAGCTTTCTTT.

The chain recombines TRBV4-1 with TRBJ2-5; D is possibly TRBD2 (5 bases). Trimming took off 1 base at V and 7 bases at J, with 7 bases between the two ends. Germline assignment: CDR1 MGHRA and CDR2 YSYEKL. There are 12 residues in the CDR3. Here the CDR3 DNA reads TGCGCCAGCAGCCAAGGAGAGGGGACCCAGTACTTC. Translation gives CASSQGEGTQYF.

CDR3 bases: TGTGCCAGCAGCCCTTCCGGGACAAGCTTTTACGAGCAGTACTTC. Translated, it gives CASSPSGTSFYEQYF. V and J are TRBV7-6 and TRBJ2-7, with D tentatively TRBD1 (6 bases). Germline-derived CDR1 and CDR2 are SGHVS and FNYEAQ. Trimming pared 5 bases from V and 4 bases from J, leaving 18 bases between. The CDR3 extends over 15 amino acids.

The chain is built from TRBV30 and TRBJ2-7; tentative D call: TRBD1 (6 bases). There are 17 residues in the CDR3. The germline CDR1 and CDR2 sequences are GTSNPN and SVGIG (reference sequence). Between the trimmed V and J ends, which lost 0 bases and 6 bases, there was a span of 24 bases. CDR3 bases: TGTGCCTGGAGTGTACTTCAGGGGTTCGAGGGCATCGTCGAGCAGTACTTC. Its protein product is CAWSVLQGFEGIVEQYF.

This chain uses TRBV18 with TRBJ2-3, with D hard to call. CDR3 size: 14 residues. Trimming left V 0 bases short and J 10 bases short, with 14 bases between. Germline V lookup: CDR1 KGHSH, CDR2 LQKENI. This CDR3 reads CASSPPRLRSSQYF. DNA of the CDR3: TGTGCCAGCTCACCACCGCGCCTAAGATCATCGCAGTATTTT.

The rearrangement joins TRBV4-1 to TRBJ2-3, with TRBD2 identical over 9 bases. CDR1 and CDR2 from the germline V gene are MGHRA and YSYEKL. The V and J ends lost 4 bases and 0 bases, in that order; junction bases with no gene match: 11. CDR3 length: 18 amino acids. This CDR3 reads CASSRYPSRGGSTDTQYF. CDR3 sequence (DNA): TGCGCCAGCAGCCGTTACCCGTCGCGGGGGGGAAGCACAGATACGCAGTATTTT.

The chain carries TRBV5-1 and TRBJ2-5; 16 bases align to TRBD2. CDR1 and CDR2 from the germline V gene are SGHRS and YFSETQ. This CDR3 contains 17 residues. Trimming removed 4 bases from V and 5 bases from J; junction bases left unmatched: 8. CDR3 protein: CASSPTPGLAGGETQYF. In DNA form, the CDR3 reads TGCGCCAGCAGCCCAACCCCGGGACTAGCGGGGGGGGAGACCCAGTACTTC.

CDR3 DNA: TGTGCCAGTAAACCGGGAAAAGGTAATTCACCCCTCCACTTT. This gives the protein CASKPGKGNSPLHF. The chain uses TRBV25-1 and TRBJ1-6, with D unclear. CDR1 and CDR2 (germline): MGHDK, SYGVNS. The length of the CDR3 is 14 residues. The V and J ends lost 9 bases and 6 bases respectively, with 15 bases between them.

This clone came up once. The V gene is TRBV7-3, the J gene TRBJ2-1; the match to TRBD1 covers 9 bases. The germline gives CDR1 SGHTA, CDR2 FQGTGA. This CDR3 contains 15 residues. V lost 5 bases and J lost 4; bases outside the gene matches: 6. This CDR3 is CASSRGDRDYNEQFF. For the CDR3, the DNA is TGTGCCAGCAGCCGTGGGGACAGGGATTACAATGAGCAGTTCTTC.

The CDR3 DNA follows: TGTGCCAGCAGTTCACAGGGAGCGGGAGGCTACACCTTC. This codes for CASSSQGAGGYTF. The chain uses TRBV6-5 and TRBJ1-2; D is possibly TRBD1 (6 bases). This CDR3 spans 13 amino acids. V shed 4 bases and J shed 8 bases, with 14 bases lying between them. Germline lookup yields CDR1 MNHEY and CDR2 SVGAGI.

The rearrangement uses TRBV27 and TRBJ1-1, with TRBD1 matching 7 bases. Germline V CDR1 and CDR2: MNHEY, SMNVEV (reference sequence). The ends lost 6 bases at V and 3 bases at J; junction bases unmatched: 4. The CDR3 has 13 residues. The CDR3 spells CASRRDSYTEAFF. CDR3 bases: TGTGCCAGCAGGCGGGACAGCTACACTGAAGCTTTCTTT.

This rearrangement joins TRBV27 to TRBJ2-7; 9 bases agree with TRBD1. The CDR3 is 15 residues long. The germline gives CDR1 MNHEY, CDR2 SMNVEV (reference sequence). After removal of 5 bases from V and 1 base from J, the junction contained 6 bases not matched to a gene. The CDR3 here is CASSRTGTGSYEQYF. Here the CDR3 DNA reads TGTGCCAGCAGTCGTACCGGGACAGGGTCCTACGAGCAGTACTTC.

The chain couples TRBV4-1 to TRBJ2-5, with 7 bases matching TRBD2. Germline CDR1 and CDR2: MGHRA and YSYEKL. The trim removed 4 bases at V and 5 bases at J, leaving 4 bases unmatched. This CDR3 is 13 amino acids long. The CDR3 DNA reads TGCGCCAGCAGCCGGGGGGGGGTCGAGACCCAGTACTTC. It codes for CASSRGGVETQYF.

This rearrangement joins TRBV2 to TRBJ1-2; D is undetermined. The V gene lost 6 bases and the J gene lost 3 bases, with 14 bases spanning the gap. This CDR3 is 14 amino acids long. Germline CDR1 SNHLY, CDR2 FYNNEI. The CDR3 protein is CASRETDIDYGYTF. The CDR3 region has the DNA TGTGCCAGCAGGGAGACGGATATTGACTATGGCTACACCTTC.

V usage is TRBV10-1 and J usage is TRBJ2-2; 9 bases match TRBD1. Germline V gene sequence: CDR1 WNHNN, CDR2 SYGVQD (reference sequence). V dropped 10 bases and J dropped 4; count of bases not matched to a gene: 10. CDR3 length: 15 amino acids. This CDR3 is CANLRQGVGTGELFF. The CDR3 nucleotides read TGCGCCAACCTAAGACAGGGGGTGGGCACCGGGGAGCTGTTTTTT.

In its sample, this clone was seen once. The V call is TRBV6-5, the J call TRBJ2-7; D is perhaps TRBD1 (6 bases). This CDR3 comprises 15 residues. The V gene lost 6 bases and the J gene lost 1 base, with 16 bases spanning the gap. Germline V gene lookup returns CDR1 MNHEY and CDR2 SVGAGI. The CDR3 is CASSHQGKRSYEQYF. Written as DNA, the CDR3 is TGTGCCAGCAGCCATCAGGGGAAGAGGTCCTACGAGCAGTACTTC.

This sequence joins TRBV4-2 and TRBJ2-7; the D is unclear. The CDR3 has 12 amino acids. The V end was cut by 1 base, the J end by 7 bases, with 8 bases between. Germline loops: CDR1 LGHNA, CDR2 YNFKEQ. Written as DNA, the CDR3 is TGTGCCAGCAGCCAAGTAAGCCGGGAGCAGTACTTC. Its protein product is CASSQVSREQYF.

The CDR3 sequence is CASSQKIRRTGSREKLFF. The CDR3 nucleotides are TGTGCCAGCAGCCAAAAAATCAGACGCACGGGGTCGCGAGAAAAACTGTTTTTT. This chain uses TRBV4-2 with TRBJ1-4; D is unresolved. With 2 bases removed from V and 8 bases from J, the gap between germline ends came to 24 bases. CDR1 and CDR2 (germline): LGHNA, YNFKEQ. CDR3 length equals 18 residues.

This chain joins TRBV6-4 and TRBJ2-1, with 8 bases that match TRBD2. Germline lookup yields CDR1 MRHNA and CDR2 SNTAGT. V shed 3 bases, J shed 8 bases, and the junction held 9 bases outside the gene matches. CDR3 length: 15 residues. CDR3 protein: CASSELGGAEDEQFF. In DNA form, the CDR3 reads TGTGCCAGCAGTGAGCTCGGGGGGGCCGAAGATGAGCAGTTCTTC.

V is TRBV5-6 and J is TRBJ1-6; the match to TRBD1 covers 9 bases. The V segment lost 4 bases and the J segment 7 bases; nucleotides outside the gene matches: 3. CDR3 length: 14 residues. Germline V gene sequence: CDR1 SGHDT, CDR2 YYEEEE. The DNA of the CDR3 is TGTGCCAGCAGCATGACAGGGGGAAATTCACCCCTCCACTTT. Translated: CASSMTGGNSPLHF.